These 8 T cell receptor beta chains were all obtained from the same sample, sequenced in a study of radiotherapy plus CTLA-4 blockade in lung cancer. TCRdb keeps only in-frame clones here, not all; method: immunoSEQ multiplex PCR. The sample lists 35,000 to 50,000 clones; approximately 73% were seen once. The specimen was peripheral blood, collected from a patient treated with radiotherapy plus ipilimumab. Receptor source: a human donor with non-small cell lung cancer who had a complete response to radiotherapy plus ipilimumab.

This clone was detected once. The gene calls are TRBV19 and TRBJ2-7; tentatively, D is TRBD2 (6 bases). V was cut by 3 bases and J by 2 bases, with 11 bases left in between. The CDR3 covers 14 residues. Germline V gene sequence: CDR1 LNHDA, CDR2 SQIVND (reference sequence). In DNA, the CDR3 is TGTGCCAGTAGTATGGCTAGCGCAACCTACGAGCAGTACTTC. It translates to CASSMASATYEQYF.

The rearrangement uses TRBV6-5 and TRBJ2-5; TRBD1 matches at 9 bases. Unmatched junction bases numbered 3, after V lost 0 bases and J lost 1 base. CDR3 size: 16 residues. Germline V gene lookup returns CDR1 MNHEY and CDR2 SVGAGI. The CDR3 DNA is TGTGCCAGCAGTTACTCCGGGACAGGGATCCAAGAGACCCAGTACTTC. Encoded protein: CASSYSGTGIQETQYF.

The chain couples TRBV2 to TRBJ1-4; no clear D. Germline CDR1 SNHLY, CDR2 FYNNEI. V was trimmed by 4 bases and J by 10 bases, leaving 10 bases between them. The CDR3 length is 12 residues. The CDR3 bases are TGTGCCAGCAGTGTGGTGGGCCGAAAACTGTTTTTT. Its protein product is CASSVVGRKLFF.

This clone is a singleton in its sample. The gene calls are TRBV28 and TRBJ2-5; a weak D match, TRBD2 (7 bases). Per germline, CDR1 MDHEN and CDR2 SYDVKM. This CDR3 has 13 amino acids. The V end lost 4 bases, the J end lost 5 bases, and 11 bases lay between the germline ends. CDR3 in amino acids: CASSSGGQETQYF. The DNA of the CDR3 is TGTGCCAGCAGTTCGGGGGGCCAGGAGACCCAGTACTTC.

The V gene is TRBV30, the J gene TRBJ1-3, with unresolved D. Germline V gene data show CDR1 as GTSNPN and CDR2 as SVGIG (reference sequence). Trimming stripped 2 bases from V and 5 bases from J, with 16 bases between. The CDR3 length is 15 residues. In DNA, the CDR3 is TGTGCCTGGAGTCCGTCGTTGGGAGGAAGAAACACCATATATTTT. Translating it yields CAWSPSLGGRNTIYF.

The J gene is TRBJ1-2, the V gene TRBV6-6, with D perhaps matching TRBD1 (5 bases). The CDR3 has 13 amino acids. Germline loops: CDR1 MNHNY, CDR2 SVGAGI (reference sequence). Trimming pared 4 bases from V and 8 bases from J, leaving 14 bases between. The CDR3, as DNA: TGTGCCAGCAGTTCCCCTTGGACACCAGGCTACACCTTC. Amino acids: CASSSPWTPGYTF.

This rearrangement joins TRBV5-1 to TRBJ1-6, with D perhaps TRBD1 (5 bases). The CDR3 has 13 amino acids. CDR1 is SGHRS and CDR2 is YFSETQ in the germline V gene. V gave up 0 bases and J gave up 13 bases, with 11 bases separating them. The CDR3 DNA sequence: TGCGCCAGCAGCTTGGGCCAGGGCCTCCCCCTCCACTTT. As protein: CASSLGQGLPLHF.

This chain joins TRBV19 and TRBJ2-1, with D perhaps matching TRBD1 (6 bases). V shed 7 bases and J shed 2 bases, with 15 bases lying between them. Germline CDR1 and CDR2: LNHDA and SQIVND (reference sequence). The CDR3 covers 15 residues. Here the CDR3 reads CASTPTGLAYNEQFF. Here the CDR3 DNA reads TGTGCCAGTACCCCGACAGGTCTAGCCTACAATGAGCAGTTCTTC.